The 6 T cell receptor beta chains presented below share a single source sample, sequenced in a study of neurological immune-mediated disorders. In TCRdb, the 5' RACE reads were re-called with MiXCR into one record per CDR3 protein. Of roughly 36,000 distinct CDR3 sequences in the sample, just under 7.5% are singletons; the top ten hold approximately 5.4%. The sequencing input was CD4+ T cells from blood. These TCRs come from a man in his forties or fifties in good health.

This clonotype counts as medium-sized. This chain connects TRBV20-1 to TRBJ2-7; 8 bases match TRBD1. CDR3 length: 15 residues. Germline-derived CDR1 and CDR2 are DFQATT and SNEGSKA (reference sequence). V shed 6 bases and J 5 bases; nucleotides not matched to a gene: 15. CDR3 DNA sequence: TGCAGTGCCAGGAGAATTTCCGGGACAGGTGACGAGCAGTACTTC. Its protein is CSARRISGTGDEQYF.

This clonotype was counted many times. The chain uses TRBV24-1 and TRBJ1-5; D remains ambiguous. The length of the CDR3 is 12 residues. The germline gives CDR1 KGHDR, CDR2 SFDVKD. Trimming left V 3 bases short and J 4 bases short, with 3 bases between. CDR3 DNA sequence: TGTGCCACCAGTGATCCTAATCAGCCCCAGCATTTT. Protein sequence: CATSDPNQPQHF.

This clonotype has a count of ten or more. The chain recombines TRBV4-3 with TRBJ1-6; tentative D call: TRBD1 (5 bases). Trimming left V 0 bases short and J 8 bases short, with 14 bases between. The germline CDR1 and CDR2 sequences are LGHNA and YSLEER. This CDR3 comprises 16 residues. Here the CDR3 reads CASSQEGRGRDSPLHF. CDR3 bases: TGCGCCAGCAGCCAAGAGGGGAGGGGTCGGGATTCACCCCTCCACTTT.

This clonotype turned up a few times. The chain joins TRBV4-1 to TRBJ2-7; TRBD2 matches at 10 bases. V lost 1 base, J lost 6 bases, and 0 bases stayed unmatched. CDR1 and CDR2 from the germline V gene are MGHRA and YSYEKL. The CDR3 is 13 residues long. The CDR3 loop reads CASSQGLAGEQYF. Written as DNA, the CDR3 is TGCGCCAGCAGCCAAGGACTAGCGGGCGAGCAGTACTTC.

In this sample, this clonotype turned up many times. This chain connects TRBV29-1 to TRBJ1-2; 9 positions agree with TRBD1. Germline V gene sequence: CDR1 SQVTM, CDR2 ANQGSEA. Trimming took 7 bases from V and 3 from J; bases not matched to a gene: 6. The CDR3 has 13 amino acids. CDR3 loop: CSGSQGADYGYTF. CDR3 coding DNA: TGCAGCGGTTCACAGGGGGCAGACTATGGCTACACCTTC.

This clonotype was seen at least ten times. The gene calls are TRBV29-1 and TRBJ2-5; a weak D match, TRBD1 (6 bases). Germline CDR1 is SQVTM and CDR2 is ANQGSEA. V lost 8 bases to trimming and J lost 5 bases, with 18 bases between them. CDR3 length: 13 residues. The CDR3 DNA follows: TGCAGCAGCCGGGCGAACCAGGGGGAGACCCAGTACTTC. As protein: CSSRANQGETQYF.